This TCR beta chain derives from a study of human T cells and chemical hapten exposure. TCRdb independently ran MiXCR on the RACE reads; one entry per CDR3 protein. In the table there are fewer than 200,000 distinct CDR3 sequences, 30% of which are singletons. Described time point: pre-sensitization, week 0. Specified treatment: therapeutic diphenylcyclopropenone sensitization with weekly scalp DPC. This clonotype was recorded a few times. CDR1 is MDHEN, CDR2 SYDVKM, per germline. The V and J ends lost 3 bases and 4 bases, in that order; junction bases with no gene match: 5. This CDR3 spans 14 amino acids.

The sequences come from whole blood, collected in connection with sensitization to the hapten diphenylcyclopropenone (DPC). The V and J genes are TRBV28 and TRBJ2-7, with 8 bases fitting TRBD1. The TCR originated in a woman aged 25-40 years with alopecia areata. Some clones in this sample may be carry-over from other donors' samples. Here the CDR3 DNA reads TGTGCCAGCAGTTTCAGGGGGCGAACATACGAGCAGTACTTC. It translates to CASSFRGRTYEQYF.